Given below is one TCR beta chain in context. The trim removed 3 bases at V and 7 bases at J, leaving 17 bases unmatched. The CDR3 has 17 residues. Germline loops: CDR1 LNHNV, CDR2 YYDKDF (reference sequence). This record belongs to a study of T cell changes during pregnancy in multiple sclerosis. The table came from immunoSEQ multiplex PCR; TCRdb's copy has only in-frame clones and leaves some out. There are about 50,000 clones in the sample; about 89% occur only once, and roughly 10% lies in the top ten. The TCR comes from a female donor with multiple sclerosis, enrolled in a pregnancy study. This chain links TRBV15 with TRBJ2-7, with 8 bases that match TRBD1. The material sequenced was CD8+ T cells from peripheral blood mononuclear cells, taken after pregnancy. CDR3 DNA sequence: TGTGCCACCAGCAGTAACAGAGTTCACAGGGGGTACGAGGAGCAGTACTTC. It encodes CATSSNRVHRGYEEQYF.